The 14 T cell receptor beta chains given below trace back to one sample, sequenced in a study of shared clonotypes between healthy human individuals. Profiling relied on immunoSEQ multiplex PCR, and the TCRdb table lists in-frame clones only, not all of them. Found here are 450,000 to 600,000 clones, 75% to 85% of them singletons; the top ten hold 10% to 15%. Sequencing was carried out using PBMCs. These receptors all come from a middle-aged woman in good health. Some clones in this sample may be carry-over from other donors' samples.

The V call is TRBV5-8, the J call TRBJ1-2; D remains ambiguous. Trimming pared 3 bases from V and 8 bases from J, leaving 14 bases between. This CDR3 has 13 residues. In germline, CDR1 is SGHTS, CDR2 YDEGEE. This CDR3 reads CASSSPYGVGYTF. The CDR3 region has the DNA TGTGCCAGCAGCTCGCCCTACGGGGTGGGCTACACCTTC.

About this clone itself: The same CDR3 can be traced to other DNA sequences in this sample. The chain is built from TRBV20-1 and TRBJ2-7, with D possibly matching TRBD1 (6 bases). This CDR3 has 11 residues. The germline V gene encodes CDR1 DFQATT and CDR2 SNEGSKA (reference sequence). Trimming removed 5 bases from V and 4 bases from J, with 9 bases in between. The CDR3: CSAADSYEQYF. The CDR3 coding sequence is TGCAGTGCTGCGGACAGTTACGAGCAGTACTTC.

This rearrangement joins TRBV9 to TRBJ2-5; D gene ambiguous. V shed 0 bases and J shed 4 bases, with 13 bases lying between them. CDR1 and CDR2 from the germline V gene are SGDLS and YYNGEE. The CDR3 totals 15 residues. The CDR3 loop reads CASSVGATLRETQYF. The CDR3 DNA follows: TGTGCCAGCAGCGTAGGGGCCACCCTGCGAGAGACCCAGTACTTC. The full variable domain, its missing parts supplied by reference TRBV9 and TRBJ2-5, is DSGVTQTPKHLITATGQRVTLRCSPRSGDLSVYWYQQSLDQGLQFLIQYYNGEERAKGNILERFSAQQFPDLHSELNLSSLELGDSALYFCASSVGATLRETQYFGPGTRLLVL.

The V gene is TRBV7-3, the J gene TRBJ2-1, with TRBD2 matching over 11 bases. J was trimmed by 15 bases and V by 2 bases; bases with no gene match: 12. Germline CDR1 reads SGHTA; CDR2 reads FQGTGA. This CDR3 comprises 15 residues. CDR3 amino acids: CASSLRPELAGDLFF. CDR3 sequence (DNA): TGTGCCAGCAGCTTACGCCCTGAACTAGCGGGAGACTTGTTCTTC.

This clone turned up a few times. The rearrangement links TRBV5-1 to TRBJ2-4; the D gene is possibly TRBD1 (6 bases). The V end lost 1 base, the J end lost 12 bases, and 14 bases lay between the germline ends. The CDR3 is 13 residues long. CDR1 is SGHRS, CDR2 YFSETQ, per germline. The CDR3 DNA is TGCGCCAGCAGCTTGTTGGCCCGGGACACTCAGTACTTC. Its translation: CASSLLARDTQYF.

In DNA form, the CDR3 reads TGCGCCAGCAGACCGTATTCGGGCAGGGCTGAAGCTTTCTTT. Its translation: CASRPYSGRAEAFF. V gene TRBV10-2 combines with J gene TRBJ1-1, with D possibly being TRBD1 (5 bases). V was pared by 6 bases and J by 6 bases, with 17 bases between. CDR1 is WSHSY, CDR2 SAAADI, per germline. This CDR3 has 14 residues.

The V gene is TRBV10-2, the J gene TRBJ2-7, with TRBD2 matching 7 bases. The germline V gene has CDR1 WSHSY and CDR2 SAAADI. Trimming at V came to 3 bases and at J to 5 bases, leaving 10 bases not matched to a gene. CDR3 length: 15 amino acids. The CDR3 loop is CASSELASGFHEQYF. CDR3 coding DNA: TGCGCCAGCAGTGAATTGGCTAGCGGTTTCCACGAGCAGTACTTC.

The genes are TRBV28 and TRBJ2-1; D perhaps matches TRBD1 (6 bases). The V and J ends lost 5 bases and 9 bases respectively, with 20 bases between them. Per the germline V gene, CDR1 is MDHEN and CDR2 is SYDVKM. This CDR3 region has 15 residues. CDR3: CASSKRGYTEVEQFF. CDR3 DNA sequence: TGTGCCAGCAGTAAAAGGGGGTACACAGAAGTTGAGCAGTTCTTC.

This rearrangement joins TRBV30 to TRBJ2-7, with D perhaps given as TRBD1 or TRBD2 (5 bases each). CDR1 GTSNPN and CDR2 SVGIG come from the germline V gene (reference sequence). Trimming stripped 7 bases from V and 2 bases from J, with 15 bases between. The CDR3 has 13 residues. The CDR3: CASGPRATYEQYF. As DNA, the CDR3 is TGTGCCTCGGGGCCGAGGGCCACCTACGAGCAGTACTTC.

The chain carries TRBV28 and TRBJ2-3; D perhaps matches TRBD1 (5 bases). From germline, CDR1 is MDHEN and CDR2 SYDVKM. V dropped 6 bases and J dropped 2 bases, with 12 bases sitting between them. There are 14 residues in the CDR3. The CDR3, as DNA: TGTGCCAGCAGGGTCGACAGCTCCACAGATACGCAGTATTTT. Amino acids: CASRVDSSTDTQYF.

The V call is TRBV5-4, the J call TRBJ1-3, with D possibly matching TRBD1 (5 bases). CDR3 length: 15 amino acids. The V gene's germline CDR1 is SGHNT and CDR2 YYREEE (reference sequence). V lost 0 bases and J 5 bases, leaving 12 bases between the germline ends. The CDR3 DNA follows: TGTGCCAGCAGCTTGGGTACCGGGACGAGAAACACCATATATTTT. Its translation is CASSLGTGTRNTIYF.

The rearrangement joins TRBV1 to TRBJ1-2; TRBD1, the table's D call, was not compared with the DNA. TRBV1 is designated a pseudogene. The CDR3 runs to 16 residues. This chain's CDR3 is CTSSPRNRGPRYGYTF. Here the CDR3 DNA reads TGCACCAGCAGCCCCCGCAACAGGGGGCCTCGCTATGGCTACACCTTC.

The rearrangement links TRBV7-5 to TRBJ1-4; the table assigns TRBD1, which was not confirmed against the DNA. TRBV7-5 has pseudogene status. CDR3 length: 15 residues. CDR3 in amino acids: CARSLATGFNEKLFF. The CDR3 coding sequence is TGTGCCAGAAGCCTAGCAACAGGGTTTAATGAAAAACTGTTTTTT.

The chain joins TRBV19 to TRBJ2-5; a weak D match, TRBD2 (7 bases). V lost 3 bases and J 9 bases, leaving 23 bases between the germline ends. Per germline, CDR1 LNHDA and CDR2 SQIVND (reference sequence). This CDR3 is 16 amino acids long. The CDR3 coding sequence is TGTGCCAGTAGTATGGGGGCGGCGGGGGCCCGAAGTGCCCAGTACTTC. It yields the protein CASSMGAAGARSAQYF.